The 13 T cell receptor beta chains reported below all come from one sample, sequenced in a study of T-cell reconstitution after alpha-beta-depleted transplantation in children. Preparation of the TCRbeta library used unique molecular identifiers. A single record per CDR3 protein comes from TCRdb applying MiXCR to the PCR reads. The profile covers about 900,000 distinct CDR3 sequences, with about 26% appearing a single time and roughly 30% taken by the ten largest. This material consisted of PBMCs, mostly from graft donor cells, taken 360 days after TCRalphabeta/CD19-depleted stem cell transplant. The receptor source for this set is a boy younger than two who had a stem cell transplant for SCID, so the T cells may come from the graft donor.

The rearrangement joins TRBV20-1 to TRBJ1-1; D is possibly TRBD1 (6 bases). There are 15 residues in the CDR3. V was trimmed by 0 bases and J by 4 bases, leaving 15 bases between them. Germline V gene data show CDR1 as DFQATT and CDR2 as SNEGSKA (reference sequence). The CDR3 sequence is CSARDSFQGSTEAFF. Here the CDR3 DNA reads TGCAGTGCTAGAGATTCGTTTCAGGGGAGCACTGAAGCTTTCTTT.

There are a few counts of this clonotype. The chain couples TRBV5-1 to TRBJ2-1; 11 positions match TRBD2. CDR3 length: 16 residues. The V and J ends lost 2 bases and 7 bases, in that order; junction bases with no gene match: 8. The germline CDR1 and CDR2 sequences are SGHRS and YFSETQ. The CDR3 DNA reads as TGCGCCAGCAGCTTAATGCTAGCGGGGGGCGGTAATGAGCAGTTCTTC. Translating it yields CASSLMLAGGGNEQFF. The whole variable domain, remainder taken from reference TRBV5-1 and TRBJ2-1, is KAGVTQTPRYLIKTRGQQVTLSCSPISGHRSVSWYQQTPGQGLQFLFEYFSETQRNKGNFPGRFSGRQFSNSRSEMNVSTLELGDSALYLCASSLMLAGGGNEQFFGPGTRLTVL.

CDR3 nucleotides: TGTGCCAGCAGCGGAGTCCCCCTAGCGGGGGGGATCACAGATACGCAGTATTTT. Translating it yields CASSGVPLAGGITDTQYF. The chain carries TRBV5-6 and TRBJ2-3; 12 bases align to TRBD2. This CDR3 comprises 18 residues. The ends lost 4 bases at V and 2 bases at J; junction bases unmatched: 11. Germline assignment: CDR1 SGHDT and CDR2 YYEEEE.

This clonotype was recorded once. This rearrangement joins TRBV2 to TRBJ2-2; D is possibly TRBD2 (5 bases). This CDR3 has 15 amino acids. Looked up from germline, CDR1 is SNHLY and CDR2 is FYNNEI. Trimming cost V 4 bases and J 4 bases, with 13 bases left between them. The CDR3 coding sequence is TGTGCCAGCAGTGCCCCGAGGGTCAGCACCGGGGAGCTGTTTTTT. It translates to CASSAPRVSTGELFF.

This clonotype was seen more than once but under ten times. The CDR3 reads CASSSSRDLNGEQYF. DNA of the CDR3: TGTGCCAGCAGCTCTTCCCGGGATCTAAATGGCGAGCAGTACTTC. The chain couples TRBV7-2 to TRBJ2-7, with D possibly TRBD2 on 5 matching bases. CDR1 and CDR2 from the germline V gene are SGHTA and FQGNSA. The length of the CDR3 is 15 residues. V shed 4 bases and J shed 6 bases, with 19 bases lying between them.

The table lists this clonotype with a few counts. The chain's CDR3 is CASSLISLAGGKTQYF. The CDR3 DNA follows: TGCGCCAGCAGCTTGATCAGTCTGGCGGGAGGAAAGACCCAGTACTTC. The chain joins TRBV5-1 to TRBJ2-5; TRBD2 agrees at 8 bases. The CDR3 length is 16 residues. Per germline, CDR1 SGHRS and CDR2 YFSETQ. V lost 1 base, J lost 6 bases, and 11 bases stayed unmatched.

This clonotype was picked up a small number of times. The rearrangement uses TRBV20-1 and TRBJ2-7; 7 nucleotides align to TRBD2. CDR3 length equals 13 residues. CDR1 and CDR2 from the germline V gene are DFQATT and SNEGSKA (reference sequence). V gave up 6 bases and J gave up 0 bases; unmatched junction bases: 5. The CDR3: CSAPTGGSYEQYF. The CDR3 DNA sequence: TGCAGTGCCCCTACGGGGGGCTCCTACGAGCAGTACTTC.

This clonotype has at least ten counts. This rearrangement joins TRBV12-3 or TRBV12-4 to TRBJ2-4, with D unclear. V was shortened by 3 bases and J by 0 bases, with 3 bases between the two germline ends. CDR3 length equals 13 residues. The CDR3 DNA sequence: TGTGCCAGCAGTTTGACAGCCAAAAACATTCAGTACTTC. It codes for CASSLTAKNIQYF.

This clonotype was counted a few times. The chain combines TRBV3-1 with TRBJ2-7; D remains ambiguous. This CDR3 comprises 14 residues. The germline V and J ends were trimmed by 1 base and 0 bases, with 7 bases remaining between them. Per the germline V gene, CDR1 is LGHDT and CDR2 is YNNKEL (reference sequence). Here the CDR3 reads CASSQVAGSYEQYF. The DNA for the CDR3 is TGTGCCAGCAGCCAAGTTGCAGGCTCCTACGAGCAGTACTTC.

The V gene is TRBV18, the J gene TRBJ1-1, with unresolved D. The CDR3 contains 13 residues. Trimming took off 6 bases at V and 1 base at J, with 9 bases between the two ends. Germline CDR1 reads KGHSH; CDR2 reads LQKENI. The CDR3 coding sequence is TGTGCCAGCTCCGCGGGGTCGAACACTGAAGCTTTCTTT. Protein product: CASSAGSNTEAFF.

The V call is TRBV15, the J call TRBJ1-2; no clear D. V lost 0 bases and J 3 bases, leaving 17 bases between the germline ends. The CDR3 covers 17 residues. The V gene's germline CDR1 is LNHNV and CDR2 YYDKDF (reference sequence). CDR3 nucleotides: TGTGCCACCAGCAGAGATTCGGGCGGCTTCAATTACTATGGCTACACCTTC. Residues: CATSRDSGGFNYYGYTF.

This chain joins TRBV5-1 and TRBJ1-6; 8 bases are a match to TRBD1. The CDR3 consists of 15 residues. Germline V CDR1 and CDR2: SGHRS, YFSETQ. Trimming at V came to 3 bases and at J to 7 bases, leaving 6 bases not matched to a gene. The CDR3 DNA reads TGCGCCAGCAGCTCCGGGACAGGCCGAAATTCACCCCTCCACTTT. Translating it yields CASSSGTGRNSPLHF.

The chain combines TRBV12-3 or TRBV12-4 with TRBJ2-2; D unclear. There are 16 residues in the CDR3. The V end lost 4 bases, the J end lost 0 bases, and 12 bases lay between the germline ends. CDR3 nucleotides: TGTGCCAGCAGTTCTTGGACGGTTGCGAACACCGGGGAGCTGTTTTTT. As protein: CASSSWTVANTGELFF.